A selection of T cell receptor beta chains follows, all from one sample in a study of T cell repertoires in cytomegalovirus infection. No antigen is known for these receptors. Each CDR3 protein is one row after TCRdb ran MiXCR on the reads. This sample carries approximately 1,000,000 distinct CDR3 sequences, around 29% of them seen once, and the ten largest clones take over 13%. Sequences were derived from cultured CD8+ T cells from PBMCs, sampled from culture after CMV antigen stimulation. These receptors were taken from a human donor in good health (CMV status not recorded). Some clones in this sample may be carry-over from other donors' samples. Each CDR3 is given with its conserved first and last residue. The D gene is left open where the match is weak. Clone size, where shown, is once, few, many, or a class for clones that have expanded.

j_call,v_call,clone_size,d_call,cdr3_aa,cdr3_nt
TRBJ2-5,TRBV25-1,NA,NA,CASSTIRGQYF,TGTGCCAGCAGCACCATTCGTGGCCAGTACTTC
TRBJ2-7,TRBV12-3/TRBV12-4,NA,NA,CASGWSYEQYF,TGTGCCAGCGGTTGGTCCTACGAGCAGTACTTC
TRBJ2-3,TRBV7-9,NA,TRBD2,CASSLSAGGGTDTQYF,TGTGCCAGCAGCTTATCGGCGGGGGGTGGCACAGATACGCAGTATTTT
TRBJ1-1,TRBV13,NA,NA,CASSYRAWDTEAFF,TGTGCCAGCAGCTACAGGGCTTGGGACACTGAAGCTTTCTTT
TRBJ1-1,TRBV12-3/TRBV12-4,NA,NA,CASSLAVPNTEAFF,TGTGCCAGCAGCTTGGCGGTACCAAACACTGAAGCTTTCTTT
TRBJ2-1,TRBV6-1,NA,NA,CASSERFWDSSSYNEQFF,TGTGCCAGCAGTGAAAGGTTTTGGGACTCCAGCTCCTACAATGAGCAGTTCTTC
TRBJ2-3,TRBV23-1,NA,TRBD2,CASSHPGGGDFLTSTDTQYF,TGCGCCAGCAGTCATCCCGGGGGGGGGGACTTCCTTACTAGCACAGATACGCAGTATTTT
TRBJ2-3,TRBV4-1,NA,NA,CASSLGQAWSTDTQYF,TGCGCCAGCAGCCTCGGACAAGCGTGGAGCACAGATACGCAGTATTTT
TRBJ1-1,TRBV7-6,NA,TRBD1,CASSSPRSSVPGQGLNTEAFF,TGTGCCAGCAGCTCCCCGCGGAGCAGCGTCCCGGGACAGGGTTTGAACACTGAAGCTTTCTTT
TRBJ1-6,TRBV2,NA,NA,CTTCLSSYNSPLHF,TGTACCACCTGTTTAAGCTCCTATAATTCACCCCTCCACTTT
TRBJ1-5,TRBV27,few,TRBD1,CASSFGQGMNQPQHF,TGTGCCAGCAGTTTTGGACAGGGGATGAATCAGCCCCAGCATTTT
TRBJ2-2,TRBV7-9,many,TRBD1,CASSSSRQGRTGELFF,TGTGCCAGCAGCTCGAGCCGACAGGGGAGGACCGGGGAGCTGTTTTTT
TRBJ1-2,TRBV6-1,NA,NA,CASRSSGGYTF,TGTGCCAGCAGGAGTTCAGGCGGCTACACCTTC
TRBJ1-1,TRBV9,NA,TRBD1,CASSVAGGVTEAFF,TGTGCCAGCAGCGTAGCAGGGGGGGTCACTGAAGCTTTCTTT
TRBJ2-3,TRBV6-8,few,TRBD2,CASSSQRGTSDTQYF,TGTGCCAGCAGTTCCCAGCGGGGGACTTCAGATACGCAGTATTTT
TRBJ1-1,TRBV20-1,NA,NA,CSAQTAWPEAFF,TGCAGTGCTCAGACAGCGTGGCCTGAAGCTTTCTTT
TRBJ1-1,TRBV20-1,NA,NA,CSARGKGRNTEAFF,TGCAGTGCTAGAGGCAAAGGACGGAACACTGAAGCTTTCTTT
TRBJ2-1,TRBV4-1,NA,NA,CASSRGPSPDEQFF,TGCGCCAGCAGCCGGGGCCCTTCCCCGGATGAGCAGTTCTTC
TRBJ2-3,TRBV4-1,NA,TRBD2,CASSQSSLAVDTQYF,TGCGCCAGCAGCCAATCCAGTCTAGCGGTCGATACGCAGTATTTT
TRBJ2-2,TRBV7-9,NA,NA,CASSSSGRKGTGELFF,TGTGCCAGCAGCAGTTCGGGGCGGAAAGGGACCGGGGAGCTGTTTTTT
TRBJ2-1,TRBV19,many,TRBD1,CASSIDRGNEQFF,TGTGCCAGCAGTATTGACAGGGGTAATGAGCAGTTCTTC
TRBJ2-1,TRBV5-4,few,NA,CASSGGKHEQFF,TGTGCCAGCAGCGGCGGTAAGCATGAGCAGTTCTTC
TRBJ2-3,TRBV2,NA,NA,CASPKLGAEDTQYF,TGTGCCAGCCCCAAACTAGGGGCTGAAGATACGCAGTATTTT
TRBJ2-1,TRBV5-1,NA,NA,CASSWDGSRGNGQFF,TGCGCCAGCAGCTGGGACGGATCTCGGGGTAATGGGCAGTTCTTC
TRBJ1-5,TRBV5-8,NA,TRBD1,CASSFTGGASNQPQHF,TGTGCCAGCAGCTTTACAGGGGGCGCGAGCAATCAGCCCCAGCATTTT